The 13 T cell receptor beta chains below were found in one sample sequenced in a study of T cell responses to AZD1222 COVID-19 vaccine. Only in-frame clones appear in the TCRdb table, and some are missing; sequencing was by immunoSEQ multiplex PCR. The sample has 53,000 or so clones, 86% seen once. The sequencing used peripheral blood, collected 28 days after the second AZD1222 dose. The receptor set was obtained from an adult who received the AZD1222 COVID-19 vaccine.

Turning to this clone: An end of the junction does not agree with germline; a read error may underlie this. The chain joins TRBV19 to TRBJ1-2; 7 positions match TRBD1. CDR3 length: 11 amino acids. Germline CDR1 reads LNHDA; CDR2 reads SQIVND (reference sequence). The CDR3: CASSIGPDRAF. The CDR3 DNA is TGTGCCAGTAGTATAGGCCCCGACAGGGCCTTC.

The V and J genes are TRBV5-1 and TRBJ2-7; D is perhaps TRBD2 (6 bases). Germline V gene data show CDR1 as SGHRS and CDR2 as YFSETQ. There are 14 residues in the CDR3. V was cut by 6 bases and J by 2 bases, with 15 bases left in between. The CDR3 sequence is CASTSWGDTYEQYF. In DNA, the CDR3 is TGCGCCAGCACCTCTTGGGGGGATACCTACGAGCAGTACTTC.

This clone was seen just once. The chain couples TRBV10-3 to TRBJ2-1; 7 nucleotides match TRBD1. This CDR3 is built from 13 residues. Unmatched junction bases numbered 7, after V lost 5 bases and J lost 9 bases. Germline CDR1 and CDR2: ENHRY and SYGVKD. The CDR3 DNA follows: TGTGCCATCAGTACAGGGGAATGGGGTGAGCAGTTCTTC. Translation: CAISTGEWGEQFF.

The rearrangement uses TRBV5-1 and TRBJ2-7, with 7 nucleotides matching TRBD1. V shed 1 base and J 0 bases; nucleotides not matched to a gene: 7. The CDR3 is 16 amino acids. CDR1 and CDR2 from the germline V gene are SGHRS and YFSETQ. The CDR3 DNA reads TGCGCCAGCAGCTTGTTTTTTCGGGACAGCTCCTACGAGCAGTACTTC. Translation: CASSLFFRDSSYEQYF. Full variable domain (outside the CDR3, taken from reference TRBV5-1 and TRBJ2-7): KAGVTQTPRYLIKTRGQQVTLSCSPISGHRSVSWYQQTPGQGLQFLFEYFSETQRNKGNFPGRFSGRQFSNSRSEMNVSTLELGDSALYLCASSLFFRDSSYEQYFGPGTRLTVT.

This clone has just a few counts. The V and J genes are TRBV11-3 and TRBJ1-1, with D perhaps matching TRBD1 (5 bases). The germline V gene has CDR1 SGHNT and CDR2 YENEEA. V lost 1 base, J lost 1 base, and 22 bases lay in between. CDR3 size: 19 residues. The CDR3 loop reads CASSLGWGVRSGANTEAFF. CDR3 DNA: TGTGCCAGCAGCTTAGGTTGGGGAGTGAGGTCTGGGGCGAACACTGAAGCTTTCTTT.

V gene TRBV5-1 combines with J gene TRBJ1-1; D unresolved. Germline CDR1 SGHRS, CDR2 YFSETQ. This CDR3 is built from 9 residues. Trimming pared 4 bases from V and 7 bases from J, leaving 2 bases between. Here the CDR3 reads CASSLEAFF. As DNA, the CDR3 is TGCGCCAGCAGCCTTGAAGCTTTCTTT.

Here the CDR3 reads CASSLSLMTATLHF. The DNA for the CDR3 is TGTGCCAGCAGCCTTAGCCTCATGACTGCGACCCTCCACTTT. V gene TRBV7-2 combines with J gene TRBJ1-6; no firm D call. Germline V gene lookup returns CDR1 SGHTA and CDR2 FQGNSA. The CDR3 extends over 14 amino acids. Trimming took 5 bases from V and 14 from J, leaving 19 bases between them.

This chain joins TRBV10-3 and TRBJ2-7; 13 nucleotides align to TRBD2. From germline, CDR1 is ENHRY and CDR2 SYGVKD. This CDR3 region has 17 residues. The V and J ends lost 0 bases and 4 bases, in that order; junction bases with no gene match: 6. CDR3 amino acids: CAISESGLAGSMYEQYF. DNA for the CDR3: TGTGCCATCAGTGAGTCGGGACTAGCGGGGTCCATGTACGAGCAGTACTTC.

V gene TRBV30 combines with J gene TRBJ1-5; the D gene is possibly TRBD1 (5 bases). CDR3 length equals 13 residues. Germline assignment: CDR1 GTSNPN and CDR2 SVGIG (reference sequence). Trimming removed 0 bases from V and 5 bases from J, with 8 bases in between. CDR3 loop: CAWSVGGYQPQHF. CDR3 nucleotide sequence: TGTGCCTGGAGTGTGGGGGGGTATCAGCCCCAGCATTTT.

The chain couples TRBV27 to TRBJ2-2, with D possibly being TRBD1 or TRBD2 (5 bases each). Trimming took 6 bases from V and 4 from J, leaving 15 bases between them. This CDR3 contains 15 residues. CDR1 MNHEY and CDR2 SMNVEV come from the germline V gene (reference sequence). CDR3 in DNA: TGTGCCAGCAGCCGAGCGGTGAGGGGCACCGGGGAGCTGTTTTTT. This sequence encodes CASSRAVRGTGELFF.

This clone was picked up a small number of times. The V and J genes are TRBV21-1 and TRBJ2-1; TRBD2 is the table's D call and was not checked against the DNA. TRBV21-1 is flagged as a pseudogene. The CDR3 has 16 residues. The CDR3 nucleotides read TGTGCCACCAAAAGGGGACTAGCGGCCACCTACAATGAGCAGTTCTTC. It is translated as CATKRGLAATYNEQFF.

The chain recombines TRBV5-1 with TRBJ2-2; 7 nucleotides agree with TRBD1. V was clipped by 4 bases and J by 0 bases; unmatched bases: 3. Germline CDR1 is SGHRS and CDR2 is YFSETQ. CDR3 length equals 15 residues. This CDR3 is CASSADRTNTGELFF. In DNA, the CDR3 is TGCGCCAGCAGCGCGGACAGGACGAACACCGGGGAGCTGTTTTTT.

This clone has a single count. The V and J genes are TRBV5-4 and TRBJ2-2; D is possibly TRBD1 (5 bases). The germline V gene encodes CDR1 SGHNT and CDR2 YYREEE (reference sequence). The CDR3 totals 14 residues. Deletions cut 1 base from V and 5 bases from J, with 9 bases between. CDR3: CASSLYQGTGELFF. CDR3 coding DNA: TGTGCCAGCAGCTTGTACCAGGGAACCGGGGAGCTGTTTTTT.